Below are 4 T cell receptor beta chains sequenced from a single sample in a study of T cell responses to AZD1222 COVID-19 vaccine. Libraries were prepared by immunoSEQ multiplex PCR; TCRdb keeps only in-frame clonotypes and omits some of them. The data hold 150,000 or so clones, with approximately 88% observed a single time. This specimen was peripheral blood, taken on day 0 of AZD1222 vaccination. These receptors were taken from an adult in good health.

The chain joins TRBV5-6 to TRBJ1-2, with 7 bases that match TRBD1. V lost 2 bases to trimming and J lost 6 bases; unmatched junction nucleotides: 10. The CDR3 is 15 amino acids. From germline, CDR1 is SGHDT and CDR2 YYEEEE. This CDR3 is CASSFGTVVSNGYTF. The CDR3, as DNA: TGTGCCAGCAGCTTCGGGACAGTCGTTTCTAATGGCTACACCTTC.

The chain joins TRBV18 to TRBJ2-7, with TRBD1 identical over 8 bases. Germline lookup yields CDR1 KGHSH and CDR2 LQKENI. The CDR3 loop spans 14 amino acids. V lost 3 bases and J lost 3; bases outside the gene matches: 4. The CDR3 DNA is TGTGCCAGCTCACCCGGGACAGGATTCTACGAGCAGTACTTC. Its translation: CASSPGTGFYEQYF.

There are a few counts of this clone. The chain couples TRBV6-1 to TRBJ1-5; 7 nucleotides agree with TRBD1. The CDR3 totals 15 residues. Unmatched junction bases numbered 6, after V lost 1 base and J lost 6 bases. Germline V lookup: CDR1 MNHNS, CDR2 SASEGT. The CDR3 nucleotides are TGTGCCAGCAGTGAAGGTCGAGGGGGCGGTCAGCCCCAGCATTTT. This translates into CASSEGRGGGQPQHF.

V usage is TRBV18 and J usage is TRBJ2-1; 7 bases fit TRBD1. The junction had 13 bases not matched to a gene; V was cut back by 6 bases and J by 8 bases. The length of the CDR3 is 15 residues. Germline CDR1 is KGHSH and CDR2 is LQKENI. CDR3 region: CASSPIQGVGDEQFF. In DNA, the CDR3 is TGTGCCAGCTCCCCCATCCAGGGGGTGGGGGATGAGCAGTTCTTC.